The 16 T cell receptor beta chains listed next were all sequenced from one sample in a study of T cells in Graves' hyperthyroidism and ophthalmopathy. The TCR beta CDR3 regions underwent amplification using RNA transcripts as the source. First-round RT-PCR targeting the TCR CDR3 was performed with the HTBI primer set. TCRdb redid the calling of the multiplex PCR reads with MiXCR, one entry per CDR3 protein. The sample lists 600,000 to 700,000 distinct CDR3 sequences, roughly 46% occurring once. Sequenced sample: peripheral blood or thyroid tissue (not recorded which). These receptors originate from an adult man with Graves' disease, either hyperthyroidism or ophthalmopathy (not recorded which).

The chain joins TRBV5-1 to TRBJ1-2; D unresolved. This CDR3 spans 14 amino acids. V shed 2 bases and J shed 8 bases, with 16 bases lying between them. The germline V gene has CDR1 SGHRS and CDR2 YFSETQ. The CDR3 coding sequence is TGCGCCAGCAGCTTAAGGGTAGGGTCGAAAGGCTACACCTTC. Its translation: CASSLRVGSKGYTF.

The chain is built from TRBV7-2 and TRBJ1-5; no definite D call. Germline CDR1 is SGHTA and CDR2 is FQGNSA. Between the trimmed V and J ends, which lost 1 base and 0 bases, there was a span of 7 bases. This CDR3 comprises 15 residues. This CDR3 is CASSLGLLSNQPQHF. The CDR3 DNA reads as TGTGCCAGCAGCTTAGGTTTACTTAGCAATCAGCCCCAGCATTTT.

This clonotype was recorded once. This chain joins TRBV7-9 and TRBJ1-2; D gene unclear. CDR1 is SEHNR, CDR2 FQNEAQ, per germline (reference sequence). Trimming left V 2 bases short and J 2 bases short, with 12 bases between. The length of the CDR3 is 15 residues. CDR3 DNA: TGTGCCAGCAGCTTATCAGAGGGTAGGAACTATGGCTACACCTTC. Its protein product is CASSLSEGRNYGYTF.

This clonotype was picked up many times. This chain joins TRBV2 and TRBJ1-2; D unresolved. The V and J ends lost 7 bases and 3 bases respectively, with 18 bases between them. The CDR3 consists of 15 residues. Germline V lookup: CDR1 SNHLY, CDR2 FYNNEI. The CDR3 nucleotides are TGTGCCAGCAACCAGGACGGACGGGCTTACTATGGCTACACCTTC. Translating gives CASNQDGRAYYGYTF. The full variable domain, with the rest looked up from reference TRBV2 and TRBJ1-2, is EPEVTQTPSHQVTQMGQEVILRCVPISNHLYFYWYRQILGQKVEFLVSFYNNEISEKSEIFDDQFSVERPDGSNFTLKIRSTKLEDSAMYFCASNQDGRAYYGYTFGSGTRLTVV.

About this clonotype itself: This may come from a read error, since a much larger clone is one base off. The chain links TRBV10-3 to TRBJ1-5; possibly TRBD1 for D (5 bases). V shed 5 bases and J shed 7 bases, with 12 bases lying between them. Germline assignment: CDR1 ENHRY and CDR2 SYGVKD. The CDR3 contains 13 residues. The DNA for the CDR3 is TGTGCCATCAGTTTCGGCAGGGAACAGCCCCAGCATTTT. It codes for CAISFGREQPQHF.

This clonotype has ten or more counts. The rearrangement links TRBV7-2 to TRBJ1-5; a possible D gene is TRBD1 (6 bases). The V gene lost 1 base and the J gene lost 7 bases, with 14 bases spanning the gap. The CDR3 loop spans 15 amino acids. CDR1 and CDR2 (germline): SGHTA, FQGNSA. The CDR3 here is CASSLEVQGWQPQHF. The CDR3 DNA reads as TGTGCCAGCAGCTTAGAGGTCCAGGGGTGGCAGCCCCAGCATTTT.

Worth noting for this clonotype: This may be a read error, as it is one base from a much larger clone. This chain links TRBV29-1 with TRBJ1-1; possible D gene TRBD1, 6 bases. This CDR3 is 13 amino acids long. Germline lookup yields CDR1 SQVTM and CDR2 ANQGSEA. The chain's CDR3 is CSVATGMNTGAFF. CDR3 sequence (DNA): TGCAGCGTCGCTACAGGGATGAACACTGGAGCTTTCTTT.

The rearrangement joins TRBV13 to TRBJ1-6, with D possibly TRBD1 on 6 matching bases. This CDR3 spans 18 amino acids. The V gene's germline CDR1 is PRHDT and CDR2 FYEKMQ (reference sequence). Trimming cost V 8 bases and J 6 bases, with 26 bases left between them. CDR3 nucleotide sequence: TGTGCCAGCTCACCACGGGCGATAGAACAGGGCCCTAATTCACCCCTCCACTTT. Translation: CASSPRAIEQGPNSPLHF.

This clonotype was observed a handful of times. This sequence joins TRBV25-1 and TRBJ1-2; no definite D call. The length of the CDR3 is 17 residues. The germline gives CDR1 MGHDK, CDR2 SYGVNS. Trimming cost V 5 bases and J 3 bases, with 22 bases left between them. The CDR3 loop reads CASSPLKGRTGDYGYTF. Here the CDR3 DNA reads TGTGCCAGCAGTCCTCTAAAGGGAAGGACGGGTGACTATGGCTACACCTTC.

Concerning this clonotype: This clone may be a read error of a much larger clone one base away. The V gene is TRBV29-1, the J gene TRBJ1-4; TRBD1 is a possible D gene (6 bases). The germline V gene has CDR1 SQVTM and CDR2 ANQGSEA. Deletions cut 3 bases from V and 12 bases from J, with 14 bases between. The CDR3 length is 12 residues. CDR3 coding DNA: TGCAGCGTTGACGGAGGGGGGGAAGAACTGTTTTTT. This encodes CSVDGGGEELFF.

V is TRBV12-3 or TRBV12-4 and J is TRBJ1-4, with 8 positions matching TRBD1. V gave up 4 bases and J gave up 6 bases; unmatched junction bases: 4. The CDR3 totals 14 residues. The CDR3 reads CASSWTGSDEKLFF. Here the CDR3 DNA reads TGTGCCAGCAGTTGGACAGGGTCGGATGAAAAACTGTTTTTT.

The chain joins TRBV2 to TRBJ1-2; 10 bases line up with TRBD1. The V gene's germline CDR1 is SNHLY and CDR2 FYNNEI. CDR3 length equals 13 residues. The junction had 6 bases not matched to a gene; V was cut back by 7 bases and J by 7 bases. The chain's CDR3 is CASTQTGGFGYTF. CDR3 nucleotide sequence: TGTGCCAGCACTCAGACAGGGGGCTTTGGCTACACCTTC. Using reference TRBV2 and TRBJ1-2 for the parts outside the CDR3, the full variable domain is EPEVTQTPSHQVTQMGQEVILRCVPISNHLYFYWYRQILGQKVEFLVSFYNNEISEKSEIFDDQFSVERPDGSNFTLKIRSTKLEDSAMYFCASTQTGGFGYTFGSGTRLTVV.

CDR3 protein: CAISSLVTGPNSPLHF. In nucleotides, the CDR3 is TGTGCCATCAGCAGTTTGGTGACGGGACCTAATTCACCCCTCCACTTT. The J gene is TRBJ1-6, the V gene TRBV10-3; a possible D gene is TRBD1 (5 bases). Germline V lookup: CDR1 ENHRY, CDR2 SYGVKD. V lost 6 bases, J lost 6 bases, and 18 bases lay in between. The CDR3 extends over 16 amino acids.

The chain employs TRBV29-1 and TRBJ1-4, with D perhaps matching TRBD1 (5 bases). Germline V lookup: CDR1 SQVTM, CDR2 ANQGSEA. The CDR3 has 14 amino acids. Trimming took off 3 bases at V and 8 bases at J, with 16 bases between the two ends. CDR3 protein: CSVEGTFGEEKLFF. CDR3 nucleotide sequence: TGCAGCGTTGAGGGGACGTTCGGGGAGGAAAAACTGTTTTTT.

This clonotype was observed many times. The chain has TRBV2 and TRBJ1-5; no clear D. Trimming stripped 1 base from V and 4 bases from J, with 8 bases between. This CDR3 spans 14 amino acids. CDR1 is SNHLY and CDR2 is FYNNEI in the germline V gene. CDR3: CASSEGLRNQPQHF. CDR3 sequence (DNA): TGTGCCAGCAGTGAAGGGCTAAGGAATCAGCCCCAGCATTTT. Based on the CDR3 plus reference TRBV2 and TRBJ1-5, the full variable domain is EPEVTQTPSHQVTQMGQEVILRCVPISNHLYFYWYRQILGQKVEFLVSFYNNEISEKSEIFDDQFSVERPDGSNFTLKIRSTKLEDSAMYFCASSEGLRNQPQHFGDGTRLSIL.

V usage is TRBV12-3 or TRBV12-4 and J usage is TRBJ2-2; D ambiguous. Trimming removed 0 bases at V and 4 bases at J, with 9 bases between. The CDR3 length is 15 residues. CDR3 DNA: TGTGCCAGCAGTTTAGCAGGGTCGGGCACCGGGGAGCTGTTTTTT. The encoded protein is CASSLAGSGTGELFF.